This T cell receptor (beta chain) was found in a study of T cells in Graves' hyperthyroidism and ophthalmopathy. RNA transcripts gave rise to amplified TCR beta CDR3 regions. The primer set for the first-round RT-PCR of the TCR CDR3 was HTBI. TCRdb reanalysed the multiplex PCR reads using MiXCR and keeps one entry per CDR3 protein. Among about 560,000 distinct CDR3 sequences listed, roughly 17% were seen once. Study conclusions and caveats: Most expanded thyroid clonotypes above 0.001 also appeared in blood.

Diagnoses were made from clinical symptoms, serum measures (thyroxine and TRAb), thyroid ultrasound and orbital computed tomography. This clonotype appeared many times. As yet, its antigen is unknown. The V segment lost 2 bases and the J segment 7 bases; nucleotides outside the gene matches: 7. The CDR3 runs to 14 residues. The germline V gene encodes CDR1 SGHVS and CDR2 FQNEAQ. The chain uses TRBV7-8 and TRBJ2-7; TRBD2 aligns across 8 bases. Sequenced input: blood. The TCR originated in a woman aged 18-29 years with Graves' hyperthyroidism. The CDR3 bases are TGTGCCAGCAGCTTAACAGCGGGAGTTGGGGAGCAGTACTTC. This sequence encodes CASSLTAGVGEQYF. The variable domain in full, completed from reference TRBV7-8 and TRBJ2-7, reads GAGVSQSPRYKVAKRGQDVALRCDPISGHVSLFWYQQALGQGPEFLTYFQNEAQLDKSGLPSDRFFAERPEGSVSTLKIQRTQQEDSAVYLCASSLTAGVGEQYFGPGTRLTVT.